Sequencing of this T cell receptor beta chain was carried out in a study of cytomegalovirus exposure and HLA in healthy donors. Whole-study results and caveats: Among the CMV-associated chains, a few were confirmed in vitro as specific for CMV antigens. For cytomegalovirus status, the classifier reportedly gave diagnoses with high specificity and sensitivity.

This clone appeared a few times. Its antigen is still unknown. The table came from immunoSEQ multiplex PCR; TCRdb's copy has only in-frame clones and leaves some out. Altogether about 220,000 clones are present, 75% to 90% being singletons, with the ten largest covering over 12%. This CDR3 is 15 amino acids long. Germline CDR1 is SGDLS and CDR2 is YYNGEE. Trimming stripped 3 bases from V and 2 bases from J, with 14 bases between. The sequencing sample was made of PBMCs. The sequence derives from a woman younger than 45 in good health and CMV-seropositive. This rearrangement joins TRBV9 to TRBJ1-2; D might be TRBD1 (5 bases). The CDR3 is CASSGVPGGNYGYTF. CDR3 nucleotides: TGTGCCAGCAGCGGTGTCCCGGGGGGAAACTATGGCTACACCTTC.